A single sample is the source of the 9 T cell receptor beta chains below, sequenced in a study of CD8 T cells in ankylosing spondylitis. Via MiXCR, TCRdb re-called the 5' RACE reads, giving one row per CDR3 protein. The sample carries about 130,000 distinct CDR3 sequences, 6% to 8.5% recorded once. Sequenced input: blood, either unsorted or a sorted T cell fraction (not recorded which). The receptors shown here come from a female donor with ankylosing spondylitis or in good health (not recorded which).

This clonotype has at least ten counts. The chain links TRBV10-3 to TRBJ1-1; 7 bases agree with TRBD1. This CDR3 spans 15 amino acids. Germline V lookup: CDR1 ENHRY, CDR2 SYGVKD. With 4 bases clipped from V and 1 base from J, the junction kept 6 bases outside the gene matches. The CDR3 here is CAISALTGTNTEAFF. The CDR3 DNA reads as TGTGCCATCAGTGCTTTGACAGGGACGAACACTGAAGCTTTCTTT.

This clonotype has at least ten counts. J is TRBJ2-7 and V is TRBV7-2, with 9 positions matching TRBD1. From germline, CDR1 is SGHTA and CDR2 FQGNSA. After removal of 6 bases from V and 3 bases from J, the junction contained 6 bases not matched to a gene. This CDR3 has 14 amino acids. CDR3 nucleotide sequence: TGTGCCAGCAGTTCCACAGGGGGCGGCTACGAGCAGTACTTC. Translated, it gives CASSSTGGGYEQYF.

This clonotype was seen many times. The V and J genes are TRBV24-1 and TRBJ2-3, with a possible D match to TRBD1 (7 bases). Per the germline V gene, CDR1 is KGHDR and CDR2 is SFDVKD. The CDR3 loop spans 18 amino acids. V was pared by 5 bases and J by 2 bases, with 22 bases between. The CDR3 sequence: CATSGDTEGAFHTDTQYF. The CDR3 DNA reads TGTGCCACCAGTGGGGATACGGAGGGGGCATTCCACACAGATACGCAGTATTTT.

This clonotype occurred a few times. The chain employs TRBV7-2 and TRBJ1-1, with TRBD1 matching 9 bases. V lost 7 bases, J lost 6 bases, and 9 bases stayed unmatched. CDR1 and CDR2 (germline): SGHTA, FQGNSA. CDR3 size: 14 residues. The CDR3 nucleotides read TGTGCCAGCATCCTCCGGGACAGGGCGGCTGAAGCTTTCTTT. Its translation: CASILRDRAAEAFF. The full variable domain, in which reference TRBV7-2 and TRBJ1-1 provide the parts outside the CDR3, is GAGVSQSPSNKVTEKGKDVELRCDPISGHTALYWYRQSLGQGLEFLIYFQGNSAPDKSGLPSDRFSAERTGGSVSTLTIQRTQQEDSAVYLCASILRDRAAEAFFGQGTRLTVV.

V is TRBV29-1 and J is TRBJ2-2; D is undetermined. The CDR3 extends over 11 amino acids. Germline-derived CDR1 and CDR2 are SQVTM and ANQGSEA. Between the trimmed V and J ends, which lost 2 bases and 6 bases, there was a span of 4 bases. CDR3: CSVEKSGELFF. Written as DNA, the CDR3 is TGCAGCGTTGAAAAGTCCGGGGAGCTGTTTTTT.

This clonotype has a count of ten or more. As DNA, the CDR3 is TGTGCCAGCTCGCTCGGGGTAGAGTTCAACGAGCAGTACTTC. Protein sequence: CASSLGVEFNEQYF. This chain connects TRBV18 to TRBJ2-7, with D perhaps matching TRBD2 (5 bases). CDR3 length: 14 amino acids. The V gene lost 6 bases and the J gene lost 5 bases, with 17 bases spanning the gap. CDR1 and CDR2 from the germline V gene are KGHSH and LQKENI.

This clonotype has ten or more counts. This sequence joins TRBV12-3 or TRBV12-4 and TRBJ2-1; unclear D gene. This CDR3 spans 10 amino acids. The V and J ends lost 5 bases and 5 bases respectively, with 1 base between them. CDR3 DNA: TGTGCCAGCAGTCACAATGAGCAGTTCTTC. It yields the protein CASSHNEQFF.

This clonotype was seen at least ten times. The gene calls are TRBV5-1 and TRBJ1-1; tentatively, D is TRBD1 (5 bases). From germline, CDR1 is SGHRS and CDR2 YFSETQ. V was shortened by 3 bases and J by 11 bases, with 11 bases between the two germline ends. The length of the CDR3 is 11 residues. This chain's CDR3 is CASSSGLGAFF. For the CDR3, the DNA is TGCGCCAGCAGCTCAGGGCTTGGGGCTTTCTTT.

This clonotype has at least ten counts. The chain couples TRBV20-1 to TRBJ2-6; the D is unclear. Germline CDR1 DFQATT, CDR2 SNEGSKA (reference sequence). This CDR3 has 16 amino acids. The V and J ends lost 0 bases and 0 bases respectively, with 9 bases between them. The CDR3 region has the DNA TGCAGTGCTAGAGATCATGGCCTCTCTGGGGCCAACGTCCTGACTTTC. It codes for CSARDHGLSGANVLTF.